This T cell receptor (beta chain) was recorded in a study of T-cell reconstitution after alpha-beta-depleted transplantation in children. The germline gives CDR1 LNHNV, CDR2 YYDKDF (reference sequence). The length of the CDR3 is 15 residues. After removal of 6 bases from V and 5 bases from J, the junction contained 11 bases not matched to a gene. Study-wide results and limits: One year post-transplant, T-cell counts and diversity were largely derived from T cells produced anew. Recipient T cells and thymic progenitors that survived were the source of the high TCRbeta diversity seen at day 60 in some patients. About two months after transplant, alpha-beta T cells reportedly came from several hundred expanded graft clones.

Concerning this clonotype itself: The antigen is unknown.

Unique molecular identifiers tagged the TCRbeta library. Using its own MiXCR run on the PCR reads, TCRdb lists one record per CDR3 protein. The sample comprises around 580,000 distinct CDR3 sequences, under 30% of which are singletons, and roughly 15% rests with the top ten. The source was PBMCs, mostly from graft donor cells, collected 360 days after TCRalphabeta/CD19-depleted stem cell transplant. This TCR was sampled from a boy younger than two who had a stem cell transplant for acute myeloid leukemia, so the T cells may come from the graft donor. The V gene is TRBV15, the J gene TRBJ2-5; 8 nucleotides agree with TRBD1. The DNA of the CDR3 is TGTGCCACCAGGACAGGACAGGGCGACAGGGAGACCCAGTACTTC. It is translated as CATRTGQGDRETQYF.